This T cell receptor (beta chain) was sequenced for a study of CD8+CD57+ T cells in acquired aplastic anemia. Across the whole study: Recorded DNA amounts for sorted CD4+ and CD8+ cells had an average of approximately 3.2 ug. The study, taken as a whole, reports: Patients versus controls showed no significant CD8+ Simpson's diversity difference.

The CDR3 covers 14 residues. The ends were cut back, 4 bases at V and 2 bases at J, with 13 bases in the middle. Germline-derived CDR1 and CDR2 are SGHRS and YFSETQ. The use of genomic DNA as template underpinned the TCR beta VDJ and CDR3 profiling. A single record per CDR3 protein comes from TCRdb applying MiXCR to the reads. The repertoire consists of some 160,000 distinct CDR3 sequences, with about half occurring once and the leading ten covering 2.5% to 4%. On this clonotype itself: Its antigen is undetermined.

CD8+CD57+ cell expansion had been shown by flow cytometry in patients chosen for sequencing. Patients, without exception, had severe acquired aplastic anemia. The sequence was collected from a human donor with aplastic anemia. This chain uses TRBV5-1 with TRBJ2-7, with D possibly TRBD1 on 5 matching bases. The material sequenced was sorted CD4+, CD8+, or CD8+CD57+ T cells (not recorded which) from PBMCs. CDR3 amino acids: CASSIQGRTYEQYF. In DNA form, the CDR3 reads TGCGCCAGCAGCATCCAGGGAAGAACCTACGAGCAGTACTTC.